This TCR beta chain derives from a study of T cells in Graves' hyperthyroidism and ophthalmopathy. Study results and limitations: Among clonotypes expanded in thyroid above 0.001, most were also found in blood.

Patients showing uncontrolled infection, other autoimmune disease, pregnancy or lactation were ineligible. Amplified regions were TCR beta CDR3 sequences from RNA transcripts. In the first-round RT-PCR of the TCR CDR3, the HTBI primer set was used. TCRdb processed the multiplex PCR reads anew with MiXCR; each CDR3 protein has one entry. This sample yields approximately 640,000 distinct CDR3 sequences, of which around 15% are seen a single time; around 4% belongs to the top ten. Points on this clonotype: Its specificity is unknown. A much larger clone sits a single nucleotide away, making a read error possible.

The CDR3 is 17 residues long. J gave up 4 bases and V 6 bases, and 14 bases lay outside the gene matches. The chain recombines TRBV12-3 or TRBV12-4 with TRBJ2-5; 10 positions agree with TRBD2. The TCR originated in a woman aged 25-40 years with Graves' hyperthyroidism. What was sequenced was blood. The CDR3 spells CASSRGPSGSIGETQYF. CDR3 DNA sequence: TGTGCCAGCAGCCGTGGGCCTAGCGGGAGTATAGGAGAGACCCAGTACTTC.